This section outlines one TCR beta chain sequence together with its context. Its antigen is undetermined. This entry is derived from a study of T-cell memory formation after mild COVID-19. Whole-study results and caveats: Some clones that responded were present in memory (sampled pre-infection), which suggests cross-reactive memory joined.

One entry per CDR3 protein results from TCRdb running MiXCR on the 5' RACE reads. This sample has fewer than 700,000 distinct CDR3 sequences, with less than 25% found just once. The germline V gene has CDR1 SNHLY and CDR2 FYNNEI. This CDR3 is 16 amino acids long. Losses at the gene ends were 0 bases for V and 3 bases for J; bases not matched to a gene: 6. The gene calls are TRBV2 and TRBJ2-3, with 7 bases matching TRBD2. The receptor's source is an adult woman who had mild COVID-19 (a few samples of this study predate the infection). Cell type and time point are not known. Sequenced input: PBMCs or a T cell subset sorted from them (not recorded which). The CDR3: CASSEALRLATDTQYF. DNA of the CDR3: TGTGCCAGCAGTGAAGCGCTTAGACTAGCAACAGATACGCAGTATTTT.